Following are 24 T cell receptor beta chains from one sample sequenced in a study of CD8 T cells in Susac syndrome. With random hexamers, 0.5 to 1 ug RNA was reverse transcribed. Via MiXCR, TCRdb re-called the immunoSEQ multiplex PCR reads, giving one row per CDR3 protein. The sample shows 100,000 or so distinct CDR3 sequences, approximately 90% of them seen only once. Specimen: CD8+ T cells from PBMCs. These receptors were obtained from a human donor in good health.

As DNA, the CDR3 is TGTGCCAGCAACAAAGACAGGGGCACTGAAGCTTTCTTT. This gives the protein CASNKDRGTEAFF. This rearrangement joins TRBV7-9 to TRBJ1-1, with 8 positions matching TRBD1. V lost 7 bases and J lost 4; bases outside the gene matches: 5. This CDR3 is 13 amino acids long. Germline V gene lookup returns CDR1 SEHNR and CDR2 FQNEAQ (reference sequence).

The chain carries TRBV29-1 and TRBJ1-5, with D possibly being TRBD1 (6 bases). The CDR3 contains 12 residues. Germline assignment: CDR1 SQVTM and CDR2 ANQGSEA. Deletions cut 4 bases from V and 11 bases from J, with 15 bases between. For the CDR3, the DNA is TGCAGCGTTGGGGCAACAGGGAAAGCCCAGCATTTT. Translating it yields CSVGATGKAQHF.

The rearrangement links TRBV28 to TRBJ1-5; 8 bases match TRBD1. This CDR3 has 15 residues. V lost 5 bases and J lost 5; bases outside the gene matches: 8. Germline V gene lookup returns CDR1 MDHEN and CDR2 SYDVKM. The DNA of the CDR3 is TGTGCCAGCAGTCCCCCGGACAGGGACCATCAGCCCCAGCATTTT. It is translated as CASSPPDRDHQPQHF.

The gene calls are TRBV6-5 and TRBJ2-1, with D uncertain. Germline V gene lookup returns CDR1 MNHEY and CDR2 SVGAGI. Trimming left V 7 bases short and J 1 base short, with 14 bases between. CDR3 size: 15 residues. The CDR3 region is CASKAPLGSYNEQFF. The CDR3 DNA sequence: TGTGCCAGCAAGGCCCCCCTGGGTTCCTACAATGAGCAGTTCTTC.

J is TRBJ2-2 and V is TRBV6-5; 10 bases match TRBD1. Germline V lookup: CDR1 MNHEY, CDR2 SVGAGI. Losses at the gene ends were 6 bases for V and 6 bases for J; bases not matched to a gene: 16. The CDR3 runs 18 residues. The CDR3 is CASSLGGGGQGFAGELFF. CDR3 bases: TGTGCCAGCAGCTTAGGAGGGGGGGGACAGGGGTTCGCCGGGGAGCTGTTTTTT.

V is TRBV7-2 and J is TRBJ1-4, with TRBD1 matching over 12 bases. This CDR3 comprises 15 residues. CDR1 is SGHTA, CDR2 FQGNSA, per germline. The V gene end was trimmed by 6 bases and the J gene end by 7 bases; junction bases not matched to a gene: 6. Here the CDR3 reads CASRRGTGGSEKLFF. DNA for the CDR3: TGTGCCAGCAGGCGAGGGACAGGGGGCAGTGAAAAACTGTTTTTT.

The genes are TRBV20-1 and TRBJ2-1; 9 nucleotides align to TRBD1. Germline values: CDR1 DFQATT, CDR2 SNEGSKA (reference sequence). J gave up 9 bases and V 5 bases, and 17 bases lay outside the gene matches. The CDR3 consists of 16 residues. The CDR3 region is CSAARGSGQGVAEQFF. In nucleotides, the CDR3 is TGCAGTGCTGCGAGGGGCTCGGGACAGGGTGTTGCTGAGCAGTTCTTC.

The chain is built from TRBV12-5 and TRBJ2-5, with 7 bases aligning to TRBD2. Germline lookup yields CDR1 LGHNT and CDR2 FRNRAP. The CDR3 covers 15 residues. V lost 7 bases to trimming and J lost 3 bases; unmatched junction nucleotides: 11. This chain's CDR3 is CASAKAGGGEETQYF. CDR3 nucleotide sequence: TGTGCTAGTGCAAAGGCGGGCGGGGGAGAAGAGACCCAGTACTTC.

The CDR3 nucleotides read TGTGCCAGTAGTATAGCGCTGGGGAACACCGGGGAGCTGTTTTTT. Protein product: CASSIALGNTGELFF. The chain recombines TRBV19 with TRBJ2-2; D remains unclear. In germline, CDR1 is LNHDA, CDR2 SQIVND (reference sequence). The CDR3 is 15 amino acids. V lost 1 base to trimming and J lost 1 base, with 7 bases between them.

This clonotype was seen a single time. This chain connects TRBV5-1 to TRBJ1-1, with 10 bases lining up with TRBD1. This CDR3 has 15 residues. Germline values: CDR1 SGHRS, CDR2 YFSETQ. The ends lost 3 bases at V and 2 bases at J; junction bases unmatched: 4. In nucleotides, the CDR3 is TGCGCCAGCAGCTCCAGGGACAGGGGTAACACTGAAGCTTTCTTT. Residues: CASSSRDRGNTEAFF.

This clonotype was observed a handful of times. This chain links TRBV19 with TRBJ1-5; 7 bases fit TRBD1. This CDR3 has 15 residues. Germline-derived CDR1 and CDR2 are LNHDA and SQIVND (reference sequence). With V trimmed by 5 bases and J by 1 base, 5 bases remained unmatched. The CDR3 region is CASSPGGRSNQPQHF. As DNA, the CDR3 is TGTGCCAGTAGTCCAGGGGGACGGAGCAATCAGCCCCAGCATTTT.

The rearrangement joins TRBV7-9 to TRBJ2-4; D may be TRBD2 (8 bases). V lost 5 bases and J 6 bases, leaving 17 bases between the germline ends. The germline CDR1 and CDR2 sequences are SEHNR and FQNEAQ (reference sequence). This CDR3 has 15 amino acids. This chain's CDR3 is CASSLPREGANIQYF. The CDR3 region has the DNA TGTGCCAGCAGCCTCCCCCGGGAGGGGGCAAACATTCAGTACTTC.

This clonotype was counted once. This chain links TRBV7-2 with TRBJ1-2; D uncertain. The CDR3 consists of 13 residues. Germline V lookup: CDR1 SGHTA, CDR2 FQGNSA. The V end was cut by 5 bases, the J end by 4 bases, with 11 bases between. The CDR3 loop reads CASSPEWTYGYTF. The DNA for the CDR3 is TGTGCCAGCAGCCCAGAGTGGACCTATGGCTACACCTTC.

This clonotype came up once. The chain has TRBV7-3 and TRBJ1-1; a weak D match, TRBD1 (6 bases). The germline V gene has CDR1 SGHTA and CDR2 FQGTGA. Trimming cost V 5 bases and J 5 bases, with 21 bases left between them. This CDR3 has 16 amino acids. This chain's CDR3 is CASSPQGIGQGTEAFF. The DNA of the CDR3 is TGTGCCAGCAGCCCACAGGGAATCGGGCAGGGGACTGAAGCTTTCTTT. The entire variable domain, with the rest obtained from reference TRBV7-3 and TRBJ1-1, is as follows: GAGVSQTPSNKVTEKGKYVELRCDPISGHTALYWYRQSLGQGPEFLIYFQGTGAADDSGLPNDRFFAVRPEGSVSTLKIQRTERGDSAVYLCASSPQGIGQGTEAFFGQGTRLTVV.

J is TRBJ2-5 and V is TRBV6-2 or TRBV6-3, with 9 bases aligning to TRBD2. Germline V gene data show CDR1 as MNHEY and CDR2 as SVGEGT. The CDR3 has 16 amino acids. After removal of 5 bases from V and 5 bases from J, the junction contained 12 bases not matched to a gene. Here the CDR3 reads CASSRAGLASSETQYF. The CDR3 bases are TGTGCCAGCAGTCGAGCGGGACTAGCCAGTTCGGAGACCCAGTACTTC.

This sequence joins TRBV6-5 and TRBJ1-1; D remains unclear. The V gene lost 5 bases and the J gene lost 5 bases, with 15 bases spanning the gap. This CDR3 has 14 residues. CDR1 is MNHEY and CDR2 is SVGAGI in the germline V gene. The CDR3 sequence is CASSEDGLRTEAFF. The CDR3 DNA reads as TGTGCCAGCAGTGAGGACGGCCTTCGGACTGAAGCTTTCTTT.

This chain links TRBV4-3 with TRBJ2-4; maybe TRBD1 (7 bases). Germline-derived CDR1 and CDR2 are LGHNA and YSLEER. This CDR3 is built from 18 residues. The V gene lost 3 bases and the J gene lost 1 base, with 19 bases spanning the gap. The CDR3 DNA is TGCGCCAGCAGCCATGGACAGGACTACCGAGGGGCCAAAAACATTCAGTACTTC. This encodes CASSHGQDYRGAKNIQYF.

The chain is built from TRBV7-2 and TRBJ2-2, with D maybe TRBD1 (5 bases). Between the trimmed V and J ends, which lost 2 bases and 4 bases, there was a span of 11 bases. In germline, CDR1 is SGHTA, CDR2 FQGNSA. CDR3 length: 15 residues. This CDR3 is CASSLRQGGTGELFF. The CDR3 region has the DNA TGTGCCAGCAGCTTACGCCAGGGCGGCACCGGGGAGCTGTTTTTT.

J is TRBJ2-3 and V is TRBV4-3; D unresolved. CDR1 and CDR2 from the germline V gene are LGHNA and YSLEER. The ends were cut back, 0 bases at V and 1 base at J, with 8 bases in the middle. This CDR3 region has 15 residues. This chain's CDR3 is CASSQDRLGTDTQYF. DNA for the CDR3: TGCGCCAGCAGCCAAGATCGTCTGGGCACAGATACGCAGTATTTT.

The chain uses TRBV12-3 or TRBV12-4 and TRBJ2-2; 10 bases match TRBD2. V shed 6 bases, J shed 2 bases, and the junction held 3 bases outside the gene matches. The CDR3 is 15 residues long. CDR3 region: CASRELAGNTGELFF. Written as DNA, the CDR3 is TGTGCCAGCAGGGAACTAGCGGGAAACACCGGGGAGCTGTTTTTT.

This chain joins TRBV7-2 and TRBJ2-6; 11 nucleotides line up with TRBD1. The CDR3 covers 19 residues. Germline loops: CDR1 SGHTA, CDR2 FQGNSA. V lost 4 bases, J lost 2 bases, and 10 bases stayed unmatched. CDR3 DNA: TGTGCCAGCAGCTACGGACAGGGGGCCTTATTAACTGGGGCCAACGTCCTGACTTTC. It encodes CASSYGQGALLTGANVLTF.

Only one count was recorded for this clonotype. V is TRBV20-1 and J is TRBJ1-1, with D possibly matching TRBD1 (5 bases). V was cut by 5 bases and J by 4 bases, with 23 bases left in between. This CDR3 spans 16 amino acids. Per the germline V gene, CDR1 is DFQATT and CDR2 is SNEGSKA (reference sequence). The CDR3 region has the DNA TGCAGTGCTGTCCAGGGCGGAATGAGTTCAACCACTGAAGCTTTCTTT. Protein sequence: CSAVQGGMSSTTEAFF.

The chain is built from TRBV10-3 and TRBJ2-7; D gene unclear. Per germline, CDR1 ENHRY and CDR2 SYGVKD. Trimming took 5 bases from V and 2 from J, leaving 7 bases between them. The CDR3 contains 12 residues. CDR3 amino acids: CAISPDTYEQYF. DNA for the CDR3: TGTGCCATCAGTCCCGACACCTACGAGCAGTACTTC.

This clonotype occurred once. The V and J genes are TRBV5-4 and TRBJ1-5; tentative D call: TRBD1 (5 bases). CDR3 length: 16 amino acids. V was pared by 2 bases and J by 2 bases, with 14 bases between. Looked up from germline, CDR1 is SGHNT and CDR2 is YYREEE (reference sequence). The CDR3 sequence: CASSLTMVGGNQPQHF. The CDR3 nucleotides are TGTGCCAGCAGCTTAACCATGGTAGGGGGCAATCAGCCCCAGCATTTT. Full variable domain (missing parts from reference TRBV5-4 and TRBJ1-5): ETGVTQSPTHLIKTRGQQVTLRCSSQSGHNTVSWYQQALGQGPQFIFQYYREEENGRGNFPPRFSGLQFPNYSSELNVNALELDDSALYLCASSLTMVGGNQPQHFGDGTRLSIL.